The clone carrying this TCR beta chain came up a few times. This sample was included in a study of human T cells and chemical hapten exposure. The time point here: patch test 1, 2 weeks after DPC sensitization. Specified treatment: therapeutic diphenylcyclopropenone sensitization with weekly scalp DPC. TCRdb processed the RACE reads anew with MiXCR; each CDR3 protein has one entry. The sample lists some 340,000 distinct CDR3 sequences, about 7% occurring once. The CDR3 has 16 residues. Germline V gives CDR1 MNHNY, CDR2 SVGAGI (reference sequence). V gave up 6 bases and J gave up 5 bases; unmatched junction bases: 14.

The clonotype originates from a woman younger than 35 with alopecia areata. Some clones in this sample may be carry-over from other donors' samples. Sequenced here: whole blood, sampled in connection with sensitization to the hapten diphenylcyclopropenone (DPC). The genes are TRBV6-6 and TRBJ1-1; 8 nucleotides match TRBD1. The CDR3, as DNA: TGTGCCAGCAGCCAACCTACGACAGGGGAGGTGACTGAAGCTTTCTTT. This translates into CASSQPTTGEVTEAFF.